A selection of T cell receptor beta chains follows, all from one sample in a study of T-cell reconstitution after alpha-beta-depleted transplantation in children. MiXCR was run by TCRdb on the PCR reads, yielding one entry per CDR3 protein. The sample carries a few hundred thousand distinct CDR3 sequences, roughly 24% recorded once. The sample in question was PBMCs, obtained before TCRalphabeta/CD19-depleted stem cell transplant. Receptors originate from a girl aged 2-10 years with Fanconi anemia, due to receive a stem cell transplant. Both conserved end residues are part of each CDR3.

TRBJ2-3	15	TRBV6-5	CASSYSGAGSDTQYF
TRBJ2-3	16	TRBV29-1	CSVEGLASGSTDTQYF
TRBJ2-7	14	TRBV2	CASSEALPSSEQYF
TRBJ2-7	15	TRBV29-1	CSVVTGGTGGYEQYF
TRBJ2-2	13	TRBV29-1	CSVDLGLTGELFF
TRBJ2-2	12	TRBV29-1	CSVDGLTGELFF
TRBJ2-7	15	TRBV29-1	CSVLGQRGVVYEQYF
TRBJ1-2	14	TRBV6-5	CASSYGGKDYGYTF
TRBJ2-3	16	TRBV12-3/TRBV12-4	CASSLVGLAGTDTQYF
TRBJ2-1	14	TRBV7-2	CASSYGTQYNEQFF
TRBJ2-1	16	TRBV20-1	CSASRTGLVVYNEQFF
TRBJ1-4	17	TRBV6-1	CASSLDSSGGSNEKLFF
TRBJ2-3	19	TRBV9	CASSVAFGTSGGATDTQYF
TRBJ2-4	14	TRBV12-3/TRBV12-4	CASSFGGAKNIQYF
TRBJ2-7	15	TRBV7-9	CASSLDGTGGYEQYF
TRBJ1-1	11	TRBV29-1	CSVEGNTEAFF
TRBJ2-2	14	TRBV12-3/TRBV12-4	CASSLARATGELFF
TRBJ1-1	12	TRBV29-1	CSTRTVPTEAFF
TRBJ2-7	13	TRBV29-1	CSVETGGDYEQYF
TRBJ2-2	13	TRBV29-1	CSVGGANTGELFF
TRBJ2-1	15	TRBV12-3/TRBV12-4	CASSWTGGLYNEQFF
TRBJ2-7	15	TRBV20-1	CSAGQTSLSNHEQYF
TRBJ2-5	15	TRBV7-3	CASSLTGTGAETQYF
TRBJ2-1	16	TRBV29-1	CSVALAGVGSDNEQFF
TRBJ2-7	13	TRBV10-3	CAISDTGGYEQYF
TRBJ2-5	11	TRBV29-1	CSALGPGTQYF
TRBJ2-7	14	TRBV5-1	CASSSGGIGYEQYF
TRBJ2-5	14	TRBV10-3	CAISEREYQETQYF
TRBJ2-7	14	TRBV5-1	CASSELAGDYEQYF
TRBJ2-3	12	TRBV12-3/TRBV12-4	CASSLKVDTQYF
TRBJ2-5	15	TRBV6-1	CASTMTRTSQETQYF
TRBJ2-7	12	TRBV5-1	CASRASGDEQYF
TRBJ1-1	16	TRBV6-1	CASMKITTARNTEAFF
TRBJ2-5	13	TRBV6-6	CASSYRTQETQYF
TRBJ2-3	15	TRBV27	CASSSGQGYTDTQYF
TRBJ2-5	14	TRBV5-1	CASSPTSGGETQYF
TRBJ1-5	13	TRBV29-1	CSVTQGSNQPQHF
TRBJ2-5	14	TRBV24-1	CATSLGGSWETQYF
TRBJ1-2	13	TRBV20-1	CSARDGGEYGYTF
TRBJ1-2	13	TRBV29-1	CSVSKTGFDGYTF
TRBJ2-5	14	TRBV11-2	CASRHGTIQETQYF
TRBJ2-1	17	TRBV6-1	CASSTQGHGGAYNEQFF
TRBJ2-7	12	TRBV29-1	CSVITSSYEQYF
TRBJ2-7	14	TRBV2	CASRTDSSSYEQYF
TRBJ1-2	15	TRBV5-6	CASSSTRQGNYGYTF
TRBJ2-7	12	TRBV20-1	CSARVPPYEQYF
TRBJ2-1	14	TRBV7-9	CASSLVASYNEQFF
TRBJ2-2	12	TRBV18	CASSPGTGELFF